This entry lists 31 T cell receptor beta chains sequenced from one sample in a study of T cell responses to AZD1222 COVID-19 vaccine. Clones were sequenced by immunoSEQ multiplex PCR, and TCRdb holds only the in-frame ones, with some missing. Here the sample spans 50,000 to 70,000 clones, roughly 89% being singletons. The sample was peripheral blood, taken 28 days after the second AZD1222 dose. The receptors were gathered from an adult who received the AZD1222 COVID-19 vaccine.

This rearrangement joins TRBV9 to TRBJ2-5; D ambiguous. With 0 bases removed from V and 2 bases from J, the gap between germline ends came to 14 bases. CDR3 length: 16 residues. Germline values: CDR1 SGDLS, CDR2 YYNGEE. CDR3 sequence reads: CASSVASGVGQETQYF. The CDR3 nucleotides read TGTGCCAGCAGCGTAGCGTCTGGGGTTGGTCAAGAGACCCAGTACTTC. The full variable domain, with the rest looked up from reference TRBV9 and TRBJ2-5, is DSGVTQTPKHLITATGQRVTLRCSPRSGDLSVYWYQQSLDQGLQFLIQYYNGEERAKGNILERFSAQQFPDLHSELNLSSLELGDSALYFCASSVASGVGQETQYFGPGTRLLVL.

The V call is TRBV28, the J call TRBJ2-6, with 7 bases lining up with TRBD1. The length of the CDR3 is 15 residues. Germline CDR1 reads MDHEN; CDR2 reads SYDVKM. J gave up 2 bases and V 5 bases, and 3 bases lay outside the gene matches. The CDR3 spells CASSTGTAGANVLTF. CDR3 bases: TGTGCCAGCAGTACCGGGACAGCTGGGGCCAACGTCCTGACTTTC.

The rearrangement links TRBV11-2 to TRBJ2-7; possibly TRBD1 or TRBD2 for D (5 bases each). The V gene's germline CDR1 is SGHAT and CDR2 FQNNGV. V was clipped by 5 bases and J by 5 bases, with 16 bases between them. This CDR3 is 14 amino acids long. The DNA for the CDR3 is TGTGCCAGCAGCCCTCGCCGGGACGCCGACGAGCAGTACTTC. It encodes CASSPRRDADEQYF.

The chain uses TRBV9 and TRBJ1-1, with TRBD1 matching over 8 bases. The CDR3 loop spans 16 amino acids. V lost 0 bases, J lost 0 bases, and 4 bases stayed unmatched. Germline V gene data show CDR1 as SGDLS and CDR2 as YYNGEE. The CDR3 bases are TGTGCCAGCAGCGTAGGGACAGGGACCATGAACACTGAAGCTTTCTTT. Translation gives CASSVGTGTMNTEAFF.

Of note for this clone: Other nucleotide sequences from this sample produce the same CDR3. This chain uses TRBV14 with TRBJ1-6; D unclear. The CDR3 runs to 14 residues. The germline V gene has CDR1 SGHDN and CDR2 FVKESK. V gave up 4 bases and J gave up 4 bases, with 8 bases separating them. CDR3 DNA sequence: TGTGCCAGCAGCCCCGGGCTGTATAATTCACCCCTCCACTTT. It specifies CASSPGLYNSPLHF.

The genes are TRBV6-2 or TRBV6-3 and TRBJ2-5; 10 positions agree with TRBD1. Germline V gives CDR1 MNHEY, CDR2 SVGEGT. This CDR3 has 16 residues. The V gene end was trimmed by 0 bases and the J gene end by 7 bases; junction bases not matched to a gene: 8. CDR3 loop: CASSYSPGQGRVTQYF. CDR3 nucleotide sequence: TGTGCCAGCAGTTACTCGCCGGGACAGGGGAGGGTGACCCAGTACTTC.

This chain joins TRBV5-6 and TRBJ2-7; TRBD1 agrees at 10 bases. V lost 4 bases and J lost 5; bases outside the gene matches: 9. The CDR3 extends over 15 amino acids. The germline gives CDR1 SGHDT, CDR2 YYEEEE. CDR3 in DNA: TGTGCCAGCAGCCAACTAGACAGGGGGCTCAACGAGCAGTACTTC. Its translation is CASSQLDRGLNEQYF.

This rearrangement joins TRBV29-1 to TRBJ1-3; D not certain. In germline, CDR1 is SQVTM, CDR2 ANQGSEA. Trimming pared 4 bases from V and 2 bases from J, leaving 9 bases between. This CDR3 is built from 13 residues. CDR3 DNA sequence: TGCAGCGTTGTACGCGACACTGGAAACACCATATATTTT. This codes for CSVVRDTGNTIYF.

The chain couples TRBV9 to TRBJ1-1, with D possibly matching TRBD1 (6 bases). The germline CDR1 and CDR2 sequences are SGDLS and YYNGEE. This CDR3 is 13 amino acids long. V was cut by 7 bases and J by 5 bases, with 15 bases left in between. CDR3 sequence: CASERPGATEAFF. For the CDR3, the DNA is TGTGCCAGCGAGCGGCCGGGGGCGACTGAAGCTTTCTTT. Combining the CDR3 with reference TRBV9 and TRBJ1-1 gives the whole variable domain DSGVTQTPKHLITATGQRVTLRCSPRSGDLSVYWYQQSLDQGLQFLIQYYNGEERAKGNILERFSAQQFPDLHSELNLSSLELGDSALYFCASERPGATEAFFGQGTRLTVV.

The V gene is TRBV7-2, the J gene TRBJ2-7; unclear D gene. Germline V gives CDR1 SGHTA, CDR2 FQGNSA. V lost 2 bases and J lost 5, with 10 bases in between. The length of the CDR3 is 13 residues. The CDR3 DNA sequence: TGTGCCAGCAGCTTAATCCAAGCCCACGAGCAGTACTTC. The encoded protein is CASSLIQAHEQYF.

The chain combines TRBV14 with TRBJ2-1; 7 bases align to TRBD2. This CDR3 comprises 21 residues. Germline V CDR1 and CDR2: SGHDN, FVKESK. Germline trimming cut 3 bases from V and 0 bases from J; bases unmatched to any gene: 20. CDR3 sequence: CASSHPPPGLTGPSSYNEQFF. In DNA, the CDR3 is TGTGCCAGCAGCCACCCCCCCCCGGGACTAACGGGACCGAGCTCCTACAATGAGCAGTTCTTC.

The CDR3 coding sequence is TGTGCCAGCAGTCATTCGGGACAGCTCTACGAGCAGTACTTC. Translation: CASSHSGQLYEQYF. The V gene is TRBV5-6, the J gene TRBJ2-7, with 7 bases fitting TRBD1. The CDR3 contains 14 residues. Losses at the gene ends were 5 bases for V and 3 bases for J; bases not matched to a gene: 8. The germline CDR1 and CDR2 sequences are SGHDT and YYEEEE.

The V call is TRBV7-2, the J call TRBJ2-7, with 11 bases that match TRBD2. The germline gives CDR1 SGHTA, CDR2 FQGNSA. Trimming took 7 bases from V and 5 from J; bases not matched to a gene: 4. The CDR3 totals 13 residues. The CDR3 nucleotides read TGTGCCAGCAAAACTAGCGGGAGAGACGAGCAGTACTTC. This encodes CASKTSGRDEQYF. Full variable domain (outside the CDR3, taken from reference TRBV7-2 and TRBJ2-7): GAGVSQSPSNKVTEKGKDVELRCDPISGHTALYWYRQSLGQGLEFLIYFQGNSAPDKSGLPSDRFSAERTGGSVSTLTIQRTQQEDSAVYLCASKTSGRDEQYFGPGTRLTVT.

J is TRBJ2-5 and V is TRBV24-1, with D tentatively TRBD1 (6 bases). Trimming stripped 4 bases from V and 1 base from J, with 12 bases between. Germline V gene data show CDR1 as KGHDR and CDR2 as SFDVKD. The CDR3 length is 15 residues. CDR3 nucleotide sequence: TGTGCCACCAGTGAACCCGGGACACCCCAAGAGACCCAGTACTTC. It encodes CATSEPGTPQETQYF.

This chain links TRBV18 with TRBJ1-1, with D possibly being TRBD1 (5 bases). The ends were cut back, 4 bases at V and 6 bases at J, with 12 bases in the middle. This CDR3 spans 13 amino acids. The germline V gene encodes CDR1 KGHSH and CDR2 LQKENI. The CDR3 reads CASSQDIDPEAFF. CDR3 bases: TGTGCCAGCTCACAGGACATAGACCCTGAAGCTTTCTTT.

The V and J genes are TRBV30 and TRBJ1-6; D gene ambiguous. Trimming stripped 0 bases from V and 0 bases from J, with 6 bases between. Germline loops: CDR1 GTSNPN, CDR2 SVGIG (reference sequence). This CDR3 has 15 amino acids. The CDR3 DNA reads as TGTGCCTGGAGTGTCCCGGGCTCCTATAATTCACCCCTCCACTTT. Encoded protein: CAWSVPGSYNSPLHF.

This clone was recorded only once. V gene TRBV30 combines with J gene TRBJ1-1, with 8 bases aligning to TRBD1. CDR3 size: 14 residues. Germline V gene lookup returns CDR1 GTSNPN and CDR2 SVGIG (reference sequence). Trimming removed 1 base from V and 2 bases from J; junction bases left unmatched: 3. The CDR3, as DNA: TGTGCCTGGAGTGGGACAGGGTCAAACACTGAAGCTTTCTTT. This sequence encodes CAWSGTGSNTEAFF. Filled out from reference TRBV30 and TRBJ1-1, the complete variable domain reads SQTIHQWPATLVQPVGSPLSLECTVEGTSNPNLYWYRQAAGRGLQLLFYSVGIGQISSEVPQNLSASRPQDRQFILSSKKLLLSDSGFYLCAWSGTGSNTEAFFGQGTRLTVV.

The chain links TRBV5-8 to TRBJ1-4; TRBD1 agrees at 9 bases. The junction had 6 bases not matched to a gene; V was cut back by 5 bases and J by 7 bases. The germline CDR1 and CDR2 sequences are SGHTS and YDEGEE. This CDR3 spans 14 amino acids. CDR3 sequence reads: CASRGQGIAEKLFF. The CDR3 DNA is TGTGCCAGCAGGGGACAGGGTATCGCTGAAAAACTGTTTTTT.

This sequence joins TRBV28 and TRBJ1-4; TRBD1 is a possible D gene (6 bases). The CDR3 consists of 14 residues. Germline V CDR1 and CDR2: MDHEN, SYDVKM. Trimming took 6 bases from V and 3 from J, leaving 11 bases between them. In DNA form, the CDR3 reads TGTGCCAGCAGGAAGGACAGCTCTAATGAAAAACTGTTTTTT. Its translation: CASRKDSSNEKLFF.

V is TRBV18 and J is TRBJ1-5, with 7 bases fitting TRBD1. V was pared by 5 bases and J by 3 bases, with 7 bases of the junction left unmatched. The CDR3 has 15 residues. Per the germline V gene, CDR1 is KGHSH and CDR2 is LQKENI. CDR3 amino acids: CASSSRDRINQPQHF. CDR3 bases: TGTGCCAGCTCATCCCGGGACAGAATCAATCAGCCCCAGCATTTT.

The CDR3 DNA reads as TGTGCCAGCAGCGCCGACTTAGCCGGGGAGCTGTTTTTT. Amino acid sequence: CASSADLAGELFF. J is TRBJ2-2 and V is TRBV9; D remains ambiguous. CDR1 and CDR2 (germline): SGDLS, YYNGEE. The CDR3 consists of 13 residues. Trimming pared 3 bases from V and 6 bases from J, leaving 9 bases between.

This rearrangement joins TRBV19 to TRBJ2-3; weak D call: TRBD1 (6 bases). The CDR3 length is 16 residues. Germline CDR1 LNHDA, CDR2 SQIVND (reference sequence). Trimming shortened V by 5 bases and J by 4 bases, and 19 bases separated the two germline ends. The CDR3 DNA reads TGTGCCAGTAGTCCGGGACAAGGAGGAGGCCCAGATACGCAGTATTTT. This sequence encodes CASSPGQGGGPDTQYF.

V is TRBV27 and J is TRBJ1-4; D unclear. V was clipped by 3 bases and J by 8 bases, with 16 bases between them. There are 15 residues in the CDR3. Germline CDR1 MNHEY, CDR2 SMNVEV (reference sequence). The CDR3 coding sequence is TGTGCCAGCAGTTTGAGGGAGGGAGCACCGGAAAAACTGTTTTTT. Encoded protein: CASSLREGAPEKLFF.

J is TRBJ2-7 and V is TRBV10-3, with 9 bases lining up with TRBD1. CDR3 length: 13 residues. The junction had 9 bases not matched to a gene; V was cut back by 9 bases and J by 6 bases. The germline V gene has CDR1 ENHRY and CDR2 SYGVKD. The CDR3 nucleotides are TGTGCCATAAGACCGGGACAGGGCTCCGAGCAGTACTTC. This translates into CAIRPGQGSEQYF.

The V gene is TRBV12-3 or TRBV12-4, the J gene TRBJ2-2; D is possibly TRBD2 (5 bases). V was clipped by 5 bases and J by 7 bases, with 11 bases between them. This CDR3 spans 13 amino acids. CDR3 nucleotide sequence: TGTGCCAGCAGTCCGAGGGCGGGCGGGGAGCTGTTTTTT. This sequence encodes CASSPRAGGELFF.

This chain uses TRBV27 with TRBJ2-1, with 7 positions matching TRBD2. This CDR3 region has 16 residues. V lost 3 bases and J lost 0; bases outside the gene matches: 5. Per the germline V gene, CDR1 is MNHEY and CDR2 is SMNVEV (reference sequence). CDR3 loop: CASSFFGGGSYNEQFF. In DNA form, the CDR3 reads TGTGCCAGCAGTTTCTTTGGGGGGGGCTCCTACAATGAGCAGTTCTTC.

This chain joins TRBV2 and TRBJ1-2; 10 bases fit TRBD1. The CDR3 totals 16 residues. The J segment lost 2 bases and the V segment lost 8 bases, leaving 11 bases of the junction unmatched. CDR1 is SNHLY, CDR2 FYNNEI, per germline. CDR3 residues: CASETLTGGVNYGYTF. CDR3 DNA: TGTGCCAGCGAGACATTGACAGGGGGCGTGAACTATGGCTACACCTTC.

V gene TRBV2 combines with J gene TRBJ1-5; possibly TRBD1 for D (5 bases). The CDR3 covers 15 residues. The germline V gene encodes CDR1 SNHLY and CDR2 FYNNEI. Trimming took off 3 bases at V and 0 bases at J, with 9 bases between the two ends. The DNA for the CDR3 is TGTGCCAGCAGTGAGGACAACCTTAGCAATCAGCCCCAGCATTTT. This gives the protein CASSEDNLSNQPQHF.

J is TRBJ1-6 and V is TRBV9; D is uncertain. The germline V gene has CDR1 SGDLS and CDR2 YYNGEE. Trimming took 0 bases from V and 7 from J, leaving 8 bases between them. This CDR3 region has 14 residues. The CDR3 region is CASSVAQENSPLHF. The CDR3 DNA follows: TGTGCCAGCAGCGTAGCTCAGGAGAATTCACCCCTCCACTTT.

The genes are TRBV3-1 (or the pseudogene TRBV3-2) and TRBJ2-1; a weak D match, TRBD1 (6 bases). The V end lost 2 bases, the J end lost 5 bases, and 13 bases lay between the germline ends. Germline lookup yields CDR1 LGHDT and CDR2 YNNKEL (reference sequence). This CDR3 has 15 amino acids. The CDR3: CASSQHGTLHNEQFF. The CDR3 nucleotides read TGTGCCAGCAGCCAACACGGGACACTTCACAATGAGCAGTTCTTC.

The chain carries TRBV6-7 and TRBJ1-2; TRBD1 aligns across 7 bases. TRBV6-7 is assigned to the ORF class and has an uncertain function. V gave up 6 bases and J gave up 8 bases; unmatched junction bases: 15. The CDR3 is made up of 15 amino acids. The CDR3 DNA sequence: TGTGCCAGCAGACCGAGACAGGGAAAGGTTGAAGGCTACACCTTC. It encodes CASRPRQGKVEGYTF.